The rows below give T cell receptor beta chains drawn from one sample of a study of metastatic and nonmetastatic thyroid tumors. From the PCR reads, TCRdb re-called clones with MiXCR. Seen here are 30,000 to 40,000 clones, about 20% observed once, and the top ten hold roughly a fifth. What was sequenced was blood. The receptors here all came from a female donor with papillary thyroid cancer or a benign thyroid nodule (not recorded which). Some clones in this sample may be carry-over from other donors' samples. Both conserved end residues are part of each CDR3. The D gene is left open where the match is weak. Where a row states a size, it is once, few, many or the class of an expanded clone; other rows omit it.

J	size	D	V	CDR3	DNA
TRBJ2-1	-	TRBD2	TRBV20-1	CSARGVARTSGESYNEQFF	TGCAGTGCTAGAGGGGTCGCTAGAACTAGCGGGGAGTCCTACAATGAGCAGTTCTTC
TRBJ1-1	many	-	TRBV4-1	CASSQEAGTLMNTEAFF	TGCGCCAGCAGCCAAGAGGCCGGGACTCTCATGAACACTGAAGCTTTCTTT
TRBJ1-5	-	-	TRBV19	CASSIWDLYSNQPQHF	TGTGCCAGTAGTATTTGGGACCTTTATAGCAATCAGCCCCAGCATTTT
TRBJ1-2	many	-	TRBV20-1	CSARDPTANSNYGYTF	TGCAGTGCTAGAGATCCCACAGCCAATTCTAACTATGGCTACACCTTC
TRBJ2-3	many	-	TRBV3-1	CASSQQGTDTQYF	TGTGCCAGCAGCCAACAGGGCACAGATACGCAGTATTTT
TRBJ1-5	-	-	TRBV5-5	CASSPTVTQPQHF	TGTGCCAGCAGCCCGACGGTGACTCAGCCCCAGCATTTT
TRBJ2-5	few	-	TRBV7-2	CASCLRETQYF	TGTGCCAGCTGCCTGAGAGAGACCCAGTACTTC
TRBJ2-1	few	TRBD2	TRBV6-4	CASRTSGGYNEQFF	TGTGCCAGCAGGACTAGCGGGGGTTACAATGAGCAGTTCTTC
TRBJ2-1	-	TRBD2	TRBV11-2	CASSLVSGATYNEQFF	TGTGCCAGCAGCTTAGTGAGCGGGGCCACCTACAATGAGCAGTTCTTC
TRBJ2-3	many	-	TRBV18	CASSPTTDTQYF	TGTGCCAGCTCACCTACCACAGATACGCAGTATTTT
TRBJ1-2	-	TRBD1	TRBV12-3/TRBV12-4	CASSLDRAPSGYTF	TGTGCCAGCAGCCTGGACAGGGCCCCGAGTGGCTACACCTTC
TRBJ1-2	few	TRBD1	TRBV15	CATSRAAGQGYYGYTF	TGTGCCACCAGCAGAGCCGCGGGACAGGGATACTATGGCTACACCTTC
TRBJ1-1	-	-	TRBV7-3	CASSLSGENTEAFF	TGTGCCAGCAGCTTATCAGGGGAGAACACTGAAGCTTTCTTT
TRBJ1-5	many	-	TRBV5-8	CASSGFSSGNQPQHF	TGTGCCAGCAGCGGTTTCAGTTCGGGGAATCAGCCCCAGCATTTT
TRBJ2-3	many	TRBD1	TRBV20-1	CSAREQGPRVPDTQYF	TGCAGTGCTAGGGAACAGGGGCCGAGGGTTCCAGATACGCAGTATTTT
TRBJ1-6	many	-	TRBV20-1	CSASSAENSPLHF	TGCAGTGCTAGTTCCGCTGAAAATTCACCCCTCCACTTT
TRBJ1-6	-	-	TRBV5-1	CASSWGFNSPLHF	TGCGCCAGCAGCTGGGGGTTTAATTCACCCCTCCACTTT
TRBJ2-1	-	TRBD1	TRBV5-1	CASSRGQVGNEQFF	TGCGCCAGCAGCCGGGGACAGGTGGGCAATGAGCAGTTCTTC
TRBJ1-1	-	TRBD1	TRBV6-1	CASTRTRGQYEAFF	TGTGCCAGCACCAGGACCAGGGGGCAGTATGAAGCTTTCTTT
TRBJ1-2	many	-	TRBV5-5	CASSPHPDLRHYGYTF	TGTGCCAGCAGCCCTCACCCGGACCTTAGGCACTATGGCTACACCTTC
TRBJ2-1	-	TRBD1	TRBV6-1	CASRVQGALNEQFF	TGTGCCAGCAGAGTACAGGGGGCGCTCAATGAGCAGTTCTTC
TRBJ1-6	many	TRBD1	TRBV20-1	CSASGQGASYNSPLHF	TGCAGTGCTTCCGGACAGGGGGCAAGTTATAATTCACCCCTCCACTTT
TRBJ2-7	-	-	TRBV6-5	CASSYGGTDISYEQYF	TGTGCCAGCAGTTACGGAGGGACGGATATCTCCTACGAGCAGTACTTC
TRBJ2-3	many	TRBD2	TRBV5-1	CASSLGMRGTSTDTQYF	TGCGCCAGCAGCTTAGGTATGCGGGGGACCAGCACAGATACGCAGTATTTT
TRBJ1-6	few	-	TRBV7-3	CASSFRQVCLF	TGTGCCAGCAGCTTCAGACAGGTTTGCCTCTTT
TRBJ2-2	-	-	TRBV2	CASRRTDNEQFFGPGELFF	-
TRBJ2-4	many	-	TRBV20-1	CSASRRTVAKNIQYF	TGCAGTGCTAGCCGAAGGACGGTAGCCAAAAACATTCAGTACTTC
TRBJ2-3	many	-	TRBV12-3/TRBV12-4	CASNQGLTDTQYF	TGTGCCAGCAACCAAGGGCTCACAGATACGCAGTATTTT
TRBJ1-2	many	-	TRBV4-3	CASSQEAQGVGGYTF	TGCGCCAGCAGCCAAGAGGCACAGGGTGTTGGAGGCTACACCTTC
TRBJ2-1	-	TRBD1	TRBV6-1	CASRDRGGDEQFF	TGTGCCAGCAGGGACAGGGGGGGAGATGAGCAGTTCTTC
TRBJ2-2	few	TRBD1	TRBV24-1	CATSRQGDNTGELFF	TGTGCCACCAGTAGACAGGGGGACAACACCGGGGAGCTGTTTTTT
TRBJ2-7	many	-	TRBV27	CASSLSRGLLNEQYF	TGTGCCAGCAGTTTATCCCGGGGGCTATTGAACGAGCAGTACTTC
TRBJ2-1	many	-	TRBV9	CASSVGTLNEQFF	TGTGCCAGCAGCGTAGGGACCCTCAATGAGCAGTTCTTC
TRBJ1-2	many	-	TRBV2	CASRREGHGYTF	TGTGCCAGCAGGAGAGAAGGCCATGGCTACACCTTC
TRBJ1-4	-	-	TRBV4-2	CASSHGTNFKLFF	TGTGCCAGCAGCCACGGCACAAACTTTAAACTGTTTTTT
TRBJ1-4	many	-	TRBV20-1	CSAGSTGTEKLFF	TGCAGTGCGGGGAGTACAGGGACGGAAAAACTGTTTTTT
TRBJ2-3	many	TRBD2	TRBV10-3	CAISGASGGFGTDTQYF	TGTGCCATCAGTGGAGCTAGCGGGGGGTTCGGCACAGATACGCAGTATTTT
TRBJ2-7	-	-	TRBV5-4	CASSLRAPSGEQYF	TGTGCCAGCAGCCTCAGGGCCCCGAGCGGAGAGCAGTACTTC
TRBJ2-1	few	-	TRBV10-2	CASSDRTRGIRNEQFF	TGCGCCAGCAGTGACCGGACTCGGGGGATACGGAATGAGCAGTTCTTC
TRBJ1-2	many	TRBD1	TRBV27	CASIPGQGRFGNYGYTF	TGTGCCAGCATCCCGGGACAGGGGAGATTTGGTAACTATGGCTACACCTTC
TRBJ2-1	many	-	TRBV11-2	CASSSARERIEQFF	TGTGCCAGCAGCTCGGCGAGGGAACGGATTGAGCAGTTCTTC
TRBJ2-1	medium-sized	-	TRBV12-3/TRBV12-4	CASSHGGANLNEQFF	TGTGCCAGCTCCCACGGCGGGGCGAACCTCAATGAGCAGTTCTTC